The 26 T cell receptor beta chains listed next were all sequenced from one sample in a study of shared clonotypes between healthy human individuals (dated by TCRdb to 2020 to 2021). The protocol used for the library was the immunoSEQ multiplex PCR assay. The table comes from immuneACCESS by way of TCRdb, which keeps in-frame sequences with V and J called. Part of the clones is missing from these tables; in studies checked, under half for an unresolved V gene and the rest for unknown reasons. The sample yields roughly 1,000,000 clones; around three quarters were counted once. 0.55% to 0.7% of the sample belongs to the ten largest clones. The material sequenced was memory CD4+ T cells from PBMCs. In the paper's terms, the cell subset or site label means: CD45RA-negative fraction. Source of these receptors: a man between 18 and 35 years old in good health. Some clones in this sample may be carry-over from other donors' samples.

This chain links TRBV19 with TRBJ2-3; perhaps D is TRBD1 or TRBD2 (5 bases each). The germline V and J ends were trimmed by 7 bases and 1 base, with 12 bases remaining between them. Germline V gives CDR1 LNHDA, CDR2 SQIVND (reference sequence). This CDR3 region has 14 residues. CDR3 nucleotide sequence: TGTGCCAGTAAAGAGGGGACCCGCACAGATACGCAGTATTTT. Translating it yields CASKEGTRTDTQYF. Filled out from reference TRBV19 and TRBJ2-3, the complete variable domain reads DGGITQSPKYLFRKEGQNVTLSCEQNLNHDAMYWYRQDPGQGLRLIYYSQIVNDFQKGDIAEGYSVSREKKESFPLTVTSAQKNPTAFYLCASKEGTRTDTQYFGPGTRLTVL.

Concerning this clone: This may arise from a read error, as a much more abundant clone is one base away. This chain uses TRBV5-6 with TRBJ2-3; possibly TRBD1 for D (5 bases). V was pared by 3 bases and J by 2 bases, with 7 bases between. CDR3 size: 13 residues. Per the germline V gene, CDR1 is SGHDT and CDR2 is YYEEEE. CDR3 DNA sequence: TGTGCCAGCAGCTGGACACACACAGATACGCAGTATTTT. It yields the protein CASSWTHTDTQYF.

The chain has TRBV6-5 and TRBJ2-7; 7 positions match TRBD2. CDR3 length: 15 amino acids. Unmatched junction bases numbered 6, after V lost 2 bases and J lost 2 bases. Germline assignment: CDR1 MNHEY and CDR2 SVGAGI. In nucleotides, the CDR3 is TGTGCCAGCAGTTACCTTTCTAGCGGACCCTACGAGCAGTACTTC. Translating it yields CASSYLSSGPYEQYF.

This rearrangement joins TRBV15 to TRBJ1-5, with TRBD1 identical over 9 bases. Germline CDR1 and CDR2: LNHNV and YYDKDF (reference sequence). The CDR3 is 13 amino acids. With 3 bases clipped from V and 6 bases from J, the junction kept 0 bases outside the gene matches. CDR3 region: CATSRDRGQPQHF. CDR3 bases: TGTGCCACCAGCAGGGACAGGGGTCAGCCCCAGCATTTT.

This chain links TRBV6-5 with TRBJ2-3, with no clear D. CDR1 MNHEY and CDR2 SVGAGI come from the germline V gene. The CDR3 contains 16 residues. V gave up 2 bases and J gave up 0 bases, with 12 bases separating them. The CDR3 is CASSYALGLSTDTQYF. CDR3 in DNA: TGTGCCAGCAGTTACGCCTTGGGCCTTAGCACAGATACGCAGTATTTT.

The chain joins TRBV6-5 to TRBJ2-5; 8 bases fit TRBD2. Germline V CDR1 and CDR2: MNHEY, SVGAGI. V dropped 4 bases and J dropped 7; count of bases not matched to a gene: 14. This CDR3 is built from 16 residues. Here the CDR3 DNA reads TGTGCCAGCAGTTGGGACGGGACGACTAGCGAGGGGACCCAGTACTTC. Amino acid sequence: CASSWDGTTSEGTQYF.

The chain joins TRBV11-2 to TRBJ2-3; D is undetermined. V was clipped by 1 base and J by 1 base, with 12 bases between them. Germline assignment: CDR1 SGHAT and CDR2 FQNNGV. The CDR3 covers 16 residues. The CDR3 region is CASSLGHLGGTDTQYF. Written as DNA, the CDR3 is TGTGCCAGCAGCTTAGGTCATCTTGGGGGCACAGATACGCAGTATTTT.

This rearrangement joins TRBV2 to TRBJ2-7; D may match TRBD1 or TRBD2 (8 bases each). The CDR3 extends over 15 amino acids. CDR1 SNHLY and CDR2 FYNNEI come from the germline V gene. Trimming cost V 4 bases and J 5 bases, with 18 bases left between them. CDR3 DNA: TGTGCCAGCAGTGGCAGGGGGCGGGAGGTCCACGAGCAGTACTTC. Its protein is CASSGRGREVHEQYF. Full variable domain (outside the CDR3, taken from reference TRBV2 and TRBJ2-7): EPEVTQTPSHQVTQMGQEVILRCVPISNHLYFYWYRQILGQKVEFLVSFYNNEISEKSEIFDDQFSVERPDGSNFTLKIRSTKLEDSAMYFCASSGRGREVHEQYFGPGTRLTVT.

The V call is TRBV11-3, the J call TRBJ1-1; 11 bases line up with TRBD1. CDR1 SGHNT and CDR2 YENEEA come from the germline V gene. V shed 2 bases, J shed 6 bases, and the junction held 8 bases outside the gene matches. This CDR3 has 16 amino acids. CDR3 loop: CASSLRMGQGVPEAFF. DNA of the CDR3: TGTGCCAGCAGCTTACGAATGGGACAGGGGGTCCCTGAAGCTTTCTTT.

V is TRBV5-1 and J is TRBJ2-1; either TRBD1 or TRBD2 may fit D (5 bases each). V was shortened by 3 bases and J by 10 bases, with 20 bases between the two germline ends. Germline V gene lookup returns CDR1 SGHRS and CDR2 YFSETQ. The CDR3 length is 15 residues. The DNA for the CDR3 is TGCGCCAGCAGCTCCGGGGCGGGCCGTCTCTCGGAGCAGTTCTTC. Translating gives CASSSGAGRLSEQFF.

The chain has TRBV27 and TRBJ2-7, with 10 bases matching TRBD1. The trim removed 8 bases at V and 9 bases at J, leaving 7 bases unmatched. Germline V gives CDR1 MNHEY, CDR2 SMNVEV (reference sequence). The CDR3 is 12 amino acids. The chain's CDR3 is CASRDRGQGQYF. The CDR3 DNA is TGTGCCAGCCGGGACAGGGGCCAGGGGCAGTACTTC.

Of note for this clone: In the same sample, other DNA sequences code for this CDR3. This rearrangement joins TRBV2 to TRBJ1-1; D call uncertain. V was cut by 4 bases and J by 5 bases, with 5 bases left in between. CDR3 length: 11 amino acids. Germline V lookup: CDR1 SNHLY, CDR2 FYNNEI. CDR3 bases: TGTGCCAGCAGTGGGGATACTGAAGCTTTCTTT. Translation gives CASSGDTEAFF.

The gene calls are TRBV29-1 and TRBJ1-2, with D perhaps matching TRBD1 (5 bases). This CDR3 has 14 residues. Trimming stripped 0 bases from V and 4 bases from J, with 12 bases between. Germline V gives CDR1 SQVTM, CDR2 ANQGSEA. The CDR3 DNA sequence: TGCAGCGTTGAAGATCTCCCCAGGGCCTATGGCTACACCTTC. This gives the protein CSVEDLPRAYGYTF.

In DNA form, the CDR3 reads TGTGCCAGCAGCCAAGTAGGACAGGGTTATGGCTACACCTTC. Protein sequence: CASSQVGQGYGYTF. The chain has TRBV4-2 and TRBJ1-2; 8 bases map to TRBD1. From germline, CDR1 is LGHNA and CDR2 YNFKEQ. This CDR3 comprises 14 residues. The J segment lost 5 bases and the V segment lost 1 base, leaving 3 bases of the junction unmatched.

This rearrangement joins TRBV7-6 to TRBJ2-7; D is possibly TRBD1 or TRBD2 (5 bases each). Germline CDR1 SGHVS, CDR2 FNYEAQ. Trimming took 5 bases from V and 3 from J, leaving 11 bases between them. CDR3 size: 13 residues. DNA for the CDR3: TGTGCCAGCAGCCCCGGGGCCGACTACGAGCAGTACTTC. Translated, it gives CASSPGADYEQYF.

This CDR3 is CASSLRWLGQGAPGYTF. For the CDR3, the DNA is TGTGCCAGCAGCTTACGCTGGCTGGGACAGGGGGCGCCCGGCTACACCTTC. The chain carries TRBV7-2 and TRBJ1-2; 12 nucleotides match TRBD1. Germline values: CDR1 SGHTA, CDR2 FQGNSA. The J segment lost 8 bases and the V segment lost 2 bases, leaving 12 bases of the junction unmatched. The CDR3 is made up of 17 amino acids.

This clone showed up just once. The gene calls are TRBV4-1 and TRBJ1-2, with a tentative D call TRBD1 (6 bases). The ends were cut back, 0 bases at V and 8 bases at J, with 16 bases in the middle. The germline V gene has CDR1 MGHRA and CDR2 YSYEKL. The CDR3 runs to 15 residues. Here the CDR3 DNA reads TGCGCCAGCAGCCAAGATACGATCGGGGGCGGGGGCTACACCTTC. This encodes CASSQDTIGGGGYTF.

In its sample, this clone was seen a few times. The V call is TRBV9, the J call TRBJ2-1; the match to TRBD2 covers 11 bases. The CDR3 is 15 amino acids. Germline-derived CDR1 and CDR2 are SGDLS and YYNGEE. V trimming: 5 bases; J trimming: 5 bases; junction bases outside the gene matches: 6. The CDR3 nucleotides are TGTGCCAGCAGAACGGGACTAGCGGACCACAATGAGCAGTTCTTC. Amino acid sequence: CASRTGLADHNEQFF.

The chain couples TRBV28 to TRBJ1-2, with 10 positions matching TRBD1. CDR3 length: 14 amino acids. J was trimmed by 8 bases and V by 3 bases; bases with no gene match: 6. Germline lookup yields CDR1 MDHEN and CDR2 SYDVKM. CDR3 in amino acids: CASSFGGQGSGYTF. In DNA form, the CDR3 reads TGTGCCAGCAGTTTCGGGGGACAGGGGAGCGGCTACACCTTC.

This chain uses TRBV4-2 with TRBJ2-6; the D gene is possibly TRBD1 (5 bases). Germline V gives CDR1 LGHNA, CDR2 YNFKEQ. The CDR3 is 15 residues long. V was shortened by 4 bases and J by 4 bases, with 11 bases between the two germline ends. The CDR3 is CASSPRGPGANVLTF. The CDR3 DNA reads TGTGCCAGCAGCCCTAGGGGCCCCGGGGCCAACGTCCTGACTTTC.

DNA for the CDR3: TGTGCCAGCAGCTTAGGGGGACAGTTTTACGAGCAGTACTTC. Its translation: CASSLGGQFYEQYF. The chain employs TRBV7-9 and TRBJ2-7; 7 nucleotides align to TRBD1. CDR3 length equals 14 residues. Germline CDR1 and CDR2: SEHNR and FQNEAQ (reference sequence). V gave up 1 base and J gave up 4 bases; unmatched junction bases: 4.

The V gene is TRBV2, the J gene TRBJ2-5; no firm D call. CDR1 and CDR2 (germline): SNHLY, FYNNEI. The CDR3 is 13 amino acids. Trimming shortened V by 6 bases and J by 1 base, and 9 bases separated the two germline ends. The CDR3 loop is CASSLPAQETQYF. The CDR3 DNA reads as TGTGCCAGCAGCCTCCCGGCCCAAGAGACCCAGTACTTC.

The chain combines TRBV5-1 with TRBJ2-5; D gene ambiguous. The germline V gene encodes CDR1 SGHRS and CDR2 YFSETQ. Trimming took off 1 base at V and 5 bases at J, with 9 bases between the two ends. This CDR3 region has 13 residues. CDR3 nucleotide sequence: TGCGCCAGCAGCTTGATCCCCGAGGAGACCCAGTACTTC. Translating gives CASSLIPEETQYF.

The V and J genes are TRBV6-1 and TRBJ1-3, with D possibly TRBD1 on 6 matching bases. V lost 6 bases, J lost 1 base, and 13 bases lay in between. CDR3 size: 15 residues. Germline CDR1 and CDR2: MNHNS and SASEGT. The CDR3 loop reads CASSMLQGSGNTIYF. Written as DNA, the CDR3 is TGTGCCAGCAGCATGCTACAGGGATCTGGAAACACCATATATTTT.

J is TRBJ1-5 and V is TRBV19; no clear D. The CDR3 covers 13 residues. Germline-derived CDR1 and CDR2 are LNHDA and SQIVND (reference sequence). V dropped 10 bases and J dropped 0 bases, with 10 bases sitting between them. CDR3 nucleotides: TGTGCCACCTCGGATGATAGCAATCAGCCCCAGCATTTT. It yields the protein CATSDDSNQPQHF.

This rearrangement joins TRBV18 to TRBJ2-1, with 12 bases fitting TRBD2. This CDR3 is 16 amino acids long. Germline CDR1 and CDR2: KGHSH and LQKENI. With 3 bases clipped from V and 5 bases from J, the junction kept 5 bases outside the gene matches. The CDR3 is CASSPWTSGNHNEQFF. In DNA, the CDR3 is TGTGCCAGCTCACCTTGGACTAGCGGGAATCACAATGAGCAGTTCTTC.